This T cell receptor (beta chain) was sequenced for a study of T cells in localized non-small cell lung cancer (TCRdb year 2020). The study in broad terms: Comparing tumors with uninvolved tumor-adjacent lungs, the study looked at the T cell repertoires of fewer than 250 patients with early-stage NSCLC. The cohort comprised 200 to 300 treatment-naïve NSCLC patients with resected, localized lung tumors. NSCLC patients had a mean age of around 61 years, and fewer than 150 were male and about 110 female. The investigation overall reported the following: Because multi-region sequencing of the tumors was not done, intratumor heterogeneity could not be ruled out. A median of 57 of the top 100 tumor clones were detected in paired uninvolved adjacent lung, and under 30 of these tumor clones were also found among the top 100 clones of the paired uninvolved adjacent lung. Since the design was exploratory, TCR variables were selected using unadjusted p-values with no false-discovery rate correction. Longer overall survival was associated with higher T cell density in blood, whereas shorter survival was associated with higher clonality in adjacent lung. Uninvolved tumor-adjacent lung showed the highest T cell clonality, higher than tumor, which suggests more focused antigenic responses in the adjacent lung.

TCR beta CDR3 regions were sequenced from DNA using the immunoSEQ Assay. As for how the authors treated the data: T cell density was computed as TCR beta template counts normalized to usable DNA estimated by amplifying housekeeping genes. Richness was estimated with the preseqR package, extrapolating to 400,000 templates for PBMC samples and 120,000 templates for tissue samples. Clonality was defined by subtracting Pielou's evenness from one. Tissue-enriched TCRs were identified by differential abundance testing using productive amino-acid clonotypes, minimum total count 5 and alpha 0.1. Repertoire overlap between compartments was quantified with the Jaccard Index and Morisita Overlap Index. GLIPH clustered TCR beta CDR3s with public tetramer-defined viral CDR3s; viral motifs required at least three viral sequences plus V-gene enrichment. TCRdb carries this immuneACCESS record with in-frame sequences only. Its versions omit some clonotypes, under half of them owing to an unresolved V gene in the studies checked, with the rest unexplained. For V, J and clone size, that table is used; D and trimming come from the DNA. This sample comprises some 64,000 clones, approximately 80% of them detected only once. The top ten clonotypes cover roughly 5% of the sample.

The CDR3 spans 15 residues, from the cysteine through the phenylalanine. The entry retains the CDR3 DNA only, 45 bases that are in frame from base 1. Between the V and J ends, shortened by 8 bases and 1 base respectively, the junction contains 14 bases. Via the germline V gene, CDR1 is MGHRA and CDR2 YSYEKL. At diagnosis, peripheral blood, uninvolved tumor-adjacent lung and tumor were collected and stored as a combination of fresh-frozen and FFPE material. For TCR repertoire profiling, the blood samples were analyzed as peripheral blood mononuclear cells. Of note for this clone: Its antigen has not been determined. Per-base quality was not reported, and no clone a single base away is much larger than it.

The sequenced sample was PBMCs, obtained before any cancer treatment. The chain was built from TRBV4-1 and TRBJ2-2, with the D gene uncertain. The receptor comes from a man between 40 and 75 years old with stage II lung adenocarcinoma. CDR3 protein: CASSLGSVNTGELFF. The bases read TGCGCCAGCTCGCTGGGATCTGTGAACACCGGGGAGCTGTTTTTT.